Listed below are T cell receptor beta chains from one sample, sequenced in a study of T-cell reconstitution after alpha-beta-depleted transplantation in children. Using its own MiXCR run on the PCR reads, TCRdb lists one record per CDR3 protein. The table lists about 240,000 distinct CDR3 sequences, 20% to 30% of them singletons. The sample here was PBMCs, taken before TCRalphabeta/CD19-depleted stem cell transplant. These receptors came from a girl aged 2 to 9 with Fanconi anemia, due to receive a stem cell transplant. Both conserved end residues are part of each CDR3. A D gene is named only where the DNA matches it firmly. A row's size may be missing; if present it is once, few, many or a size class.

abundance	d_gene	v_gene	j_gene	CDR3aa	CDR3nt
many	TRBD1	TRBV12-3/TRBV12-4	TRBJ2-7	CASSIGTELYF	TGTGCCAGCAGTATCGGGACAGAATTATACTTC
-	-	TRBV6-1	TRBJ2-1	CARQGQSYNEQFF	TGTGCCAGGCAAGGACAGTCCTACAATGAGCAGTTCTTC
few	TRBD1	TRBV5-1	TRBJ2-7	CASSLGQGKGYEQYF	TGCGCCAGCAGCTTGGGACAGGGGAAGGGTTACGAGCAGTACTTC
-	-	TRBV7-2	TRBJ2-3	CASSLMGPRAEQRQYF	TGTGCCAGCAGCTTAATGGGGCCGCGGGCGGAACAAAGGCAGTATTTT
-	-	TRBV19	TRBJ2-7	CASSKQVTYEQYF	TGTGCCAGTAGTAAACAGGTGACCTACGAGCAGTACTTC
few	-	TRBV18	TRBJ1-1	CASSPRTRFTEAFF	TGTGCCAGCTCACCTCGTACGAGGTTCACTGAAGCTTTCTTT
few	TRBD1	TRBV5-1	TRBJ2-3	CASSAGTGSTDTQYF	TGCGCCAGCAGCGCCGGGACAGGTTCCACAGATACGCAGTATTTT
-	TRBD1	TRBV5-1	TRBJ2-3	CASRKTGGTDTQYF	TGCGCCAGCAGAAAGACAGGGGGCACAGATACGCAGTATTTT
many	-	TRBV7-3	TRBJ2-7	CASSYADHYEQYF	TGTGCCAGCAGCTACGCAGACCACTACGAGCAGTACTTC
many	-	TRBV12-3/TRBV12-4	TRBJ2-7	CASSSSLAFYEQYF	TGTGCCAGCAGTTCGTCGCTAGCGTTCTACGAGCAGTACTTC
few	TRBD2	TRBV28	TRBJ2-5	CASSERTSGRAETQYF	TGTGCCAGCAGTGAGAGGACTAGCGGGAGGGCAGAGACCCAGTACTTC
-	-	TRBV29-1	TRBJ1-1	CSVEVGRTEAFF	TGCAGCGTTGAAGTGGGACGGACTGAAGCTTTCTTT
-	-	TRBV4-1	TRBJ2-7	CASSQQGSYEQYF	TGCGCCAGCAGCCAACAGGGTTCCTACGAGCAGTACTTC
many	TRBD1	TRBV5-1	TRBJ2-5	CASTGTGGETQYF	TGCGCCAGTACCGGGACAGGGGGCGAGACCCAGTACTTC
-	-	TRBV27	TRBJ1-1	CASSFKAYTEAFF	TGTGCCAGCAGTTTTAAAGCTTACACTGAAGCTTTCTTT
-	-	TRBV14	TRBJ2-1	CASSLLTSVNEQFF	TGTGCCAGCAGCCTTCTGACTAGTGTAAATGAGCAGTTCTTC
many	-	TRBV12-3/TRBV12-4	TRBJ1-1	CASSPRDRHTEAFF	TGTGCCAGCAGTCCTAGGGACCGGCACACTGAAGCTTTCTTT
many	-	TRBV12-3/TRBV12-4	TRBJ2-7	CASSEGRIAYEQYF	TGTGCCAGCAGTGAGGGTCGGATAGCCTACGAGCAGTACTTC
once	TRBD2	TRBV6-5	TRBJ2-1	CASSYSGGTYNEQFF	TGTGCCAGCAGTTATAGCGGGGGGACCTACAATGAGCAGTTCTTC
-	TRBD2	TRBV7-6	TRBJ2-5	CASSLGSLAVQETQYF	TGTGCCAGCAGCTTAGGGTCACTAGCGGTTCAAGAGACCCAGTACTTC
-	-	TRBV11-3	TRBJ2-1	CASSLSMDNEQFF	TGTGCCAGCAGCTTATCGATGGATAATGAGCAGTTCTTC
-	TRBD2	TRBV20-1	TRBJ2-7	CSASIRLAHSYEQYF	TGCAGTGCTAGCATTAGACTAGCGCACTCCTACGAGCAGTACTTC
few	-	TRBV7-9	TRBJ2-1	CASSSYWGSTYNEQFF	TGTGCCAGCAGCTCCTACTGGGGCTCAACCTACAATGAGCAGTTCTTC
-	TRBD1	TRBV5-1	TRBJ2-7	CASSLKAGGYEQYF	TGCGCCAGCAGCTTGAAGGCAGGGGGCTACGAGCAGTACTTC
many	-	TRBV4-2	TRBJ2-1	CASSQVGGIDEQFF	TGTGCCAGCAGCCAAGTCGGGGGAATCGATGAGCAGTTCTTC
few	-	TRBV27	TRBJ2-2	CASKPGLALTGELFF	TGTGCCAGCAAGCCGGGACTGGCTCTCACCGGGGAGCTGTTTTTT